This T cell receptor (beta chain) was documented in a study of CD8 T cells in ankylosing spondylitis. Study findings and constraints: The authors found the disease-linked clones to be CD8+ and relatively rare in peripheral blood. Matched ankylosing spondylitis synovial fluid reportedly showed significant enrichment of disease-linked clones. Ankylosing spondylitis blood appeared to carry a characteristic TCR beta motif of roughly eight highly homologous variants.

Quantitative barcoded 5'-RACE was used to prepare TCR beta libraries. Via MiXCR, TCRdb re-called the 5' RACE reads, giving one row per CDR3 protein. This repertoire shows 700,000 to 1,000,000 distinct CDR3 sequences, 12% found once; its top ten account for approximately 0.5%. This CDR3 contains 17 residues. Germline CDR1 ENHRY, CDR2 SYGVKD. Trimming pared 6 bases from V and 0 bases from J, leaving 18 bases between. Many counts were recorded for this clonotype. Its target is unknown. The source material was blood, either unsorted or a sorted T cell fraction (not recorded which). The TCR sequence derives from a male donor with ankylosing spondylitis. The chain links TRBV10-3 to TRBJ2-1; D is possibly TRBD2 (5 bases). Here the CDR3 reads CAIRTGEGYGSYNEQFF. The CDR3 DNA follows: TGTGCCATCAGGACCGGAGAGGGTTACGGCTCCTACAATGAGCAGTTCTTC.